The rows below give T cell receptor beta chains drawn from one sample of a study of radiation and T cells in renal cell carcinoma. Method: immunoSEQ multiplex PCR; TCRdb's copy keeps in-frame clones and lacks some. This sample has about 130,000 clones, with approximately 80% found just once. The sequencing used blood, collected from a patient whose treatment included radiotherapy and nephrectomy. These receptors originate from an older woman with renal cell carcinoma. Each CDR3 is given without its conserved first and last residue. Fields, in order: V gene, D gene, CDR3 protein. The D gene is left open where the match is weak.

v_gene: TRBV6-6; d_gene: NA; CDR3aa: ASSSTGSSYEQY
v_gene: TRBV30; d_gene: NA; CDR3aa: AWGGADWEKLF
v_gene: TRBV9; d_gene: NA; CDR3aa: ASSVGNSGANVLT
v_gene: TRBV4-3; d_gene: NA; CDR3aa: ASSQDWSADQPQH
v_gene: TRBV19; d_gene: NA; CDR3aa: ASTSNRDKAEAF
v_gene: TRBV15; d_gene: NA; CDR3aa: ATSRYGTDAYEQY
v_gene: TRBV13; d_gene: NA; CDR3aa: ASSFNKQGLPYIYEQY
v_gene: TRBV18; d_gene: NA; CDR3aa: ASSLGQNTEAF
v_gene: TRBV5-5; d_gene: TRBD2; CDR3aa: ASSFRTSGGDTQY
v_gene: TRBV9; d_gene: NA; CDR3aa: ASSGKQGYEQY
v_gene: TRBV6-1; d_gene: TRBD2; CDR3aa: ASSEGLLYEQY
v_gene: TRBV5-8; d_gene: NA; CDR3aa: ASSFRRVSGEQY
v_gene: TRBV25-1; d_gene: NA; CDR3aa: ASSSSTGVRYEQY
v_gene: TRBV28; d_gene: TRBD1; CDR3aa: ASTQGGQGNTEAF
v_gene: TRBV7-2; d_gene: NA; CDR3aa: ASGTSGNTIY
v_gene: TRBV30; d_gene: NA; CDR3aa: AWSGTTDTQY
v_gene: TRBV7-3; d_gene: TRBD2; CDR3aa: ASSRIAGGPSTGELF
v_gene: TRBV27; d_gene: TRBD2; CDR3aa: ASSFGAGPYEQY
v_gene: TRBV15; d_gene: TRBD1; CDR3aa: ATSRDLPLQGAYEQY
v_gene: TRBV13; d_gene: TRBD1; CDR3aa: ASSIYSQGYEQY
v_gene: TRBV4-2; d_gene: NA; CDR3aa: ASSQRLGGYEQY
v_gene: TRBV5-1; d_gene: TRBD1; CDR3aa: ASSGTVTDTQY
v_gene: TRBV5-1; d_gene: NA; CDR3aa: ASSLSTSSGELF
v_gene: TRBV27; d_gene: TRBD1; CDR3aa: ASSLLTGGRTEAF
v_gene: TRBV5-6; d_gene: TRBD1; CDR3aa: ASSRLTGGDQPQH
v_gene: TRBV5-8; d_gene: NA; CDR3aa: ASSSRDTVRELF
v_gene: TRBV6-6; d_gene: TRBD1; CDR3aa: ASSYSRGIETQY
v_gene: TRBV4-1; d_gene: NA; CDR3aa: ASSQGPGYEQY
v_gene: TRBV7-8; d_gene: NA; CDR3aa: ASSWVGTPGGEQF
v_gene: TRBV28; d_gene: NA; CDR3aa: ASSWQGFYNEQF
v_gene: TRBV28; d_gene: TRBD2; CDR3aa: ASSYTSGRPSEDTQY
v_gene: TRBV6-5; d_gene: NA; CDR3aa: ASRTLGENTIY
v_gene: TRBV7-6; d_gene: NA; CDR3aa: ASSTGRAHEQY